This T cell receptor (beta chain) emerged from a study of shared T cell receptors in the human thymus. The assay was immunoSEQ multiplex PCR, and TCRdb's table has in-frame clones only and misses some. The sample lists hundreds of thousands of clones; over 75% were seen once. Germline loops: CDR1 MNHNS, CDR2 SASEGT. The length of the CDR3 is 15 residues. Trimming cost V 5 bases and J 3 bases, with 13 bases left between them. This sample also appeared in a second study, on human thymus T cells. That paper adds: Healthy Finnish infants having corrective surgery for congenital heart defects served as donors. Resections obtained during corrective heart surgery supplied the thymus tissue. Gene usage for V and J segments appeared biased in thymic and blood repertoires.

This receptor was taken from a boy under three years old with a congenital heart defect. The sequencing input was thymocytes. The chain combines TRBV6-1 with TRBJ1-4; possibly TRBD1 for D (6 bases). CDR3 in amino acids: CASSRPQGSNEKLFF. The CDR3 DNA reads as TGTGCCAGCAGTAGACCCCAGGGGTCTAATGAAAAACTGTTTTTT.